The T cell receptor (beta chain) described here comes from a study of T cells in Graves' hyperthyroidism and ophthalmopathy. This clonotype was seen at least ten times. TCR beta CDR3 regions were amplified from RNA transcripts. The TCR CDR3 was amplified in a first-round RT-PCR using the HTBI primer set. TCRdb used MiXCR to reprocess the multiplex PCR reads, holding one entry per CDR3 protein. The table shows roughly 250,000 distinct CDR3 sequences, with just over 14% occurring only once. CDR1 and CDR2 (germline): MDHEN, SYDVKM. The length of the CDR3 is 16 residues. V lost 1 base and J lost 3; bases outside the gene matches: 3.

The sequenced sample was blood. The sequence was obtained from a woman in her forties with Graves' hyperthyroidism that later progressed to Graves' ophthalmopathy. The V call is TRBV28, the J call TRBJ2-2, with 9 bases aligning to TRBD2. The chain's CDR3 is CASSLLAGGYTGELFF. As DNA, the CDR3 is TGTGCCAGCAGTTTATTGGCGGGAGGGTACACCGGGGAGCTGTTTTTT.